This T cell receptor (beta chain) was recorded in a study of T cell changes during pregnancy in multiple sclerosis (dated by TCRdb to between 2018 and 2021). About the study as a whole: In women with multiple sclerosis, the researchers looked at how the T cell repertoire shifted as pregnancy progressed.

The method behind the library was the immunoSEQ multiplex PCR assay. TCRdb provides this immuneACCESS table in a form limited to in-frame rearrangements. Some clones are lacking; in checked studies, under half of them reflect an unresolved V gene, and why the rest are absent is not known. For this sample there are about 73,000 clones; roughly 92% appear just once. About 2.8% of the sample comes from the top ten. The CDR3 spans 15 residues, from the cysteine through the phenylalanine. Here the CDR3 DNA is all that survives: 45 bases in frame from base 1. The germline V gene supplies CDR1 SGDLS and CDR2 YYNGEE. A distance of 7 bases separates the germline ends of V and J, which lose 0 bases and 0 bases respectively. On this clone: No antigen is known for it. No quality values exist for individual bases; no much larger clone is one base distant.

The TCR was taken from a female donor in good health, enrolled as a control in a pregnancy study. The sequencing used peripheral blood, collected in the third trimester of pregnancy. The rearranged segments are TRBV9 and TRBJ1-5, with the D gene not clear enough to name. Read as DNA, the sequence is TGTGCCAGCAGCGTAGAGTCAGATAGCAATCAGCCCCAGCATTTT. Translated, this is CASSVESDSNQPQHF.